The rows below give T cell receptor beta chains drawn from one sample of a study of identical twins. TCRdb fed the 5' RACE reads into MiXCR, producing one record per CDR3 protein. The sample holds more than 1.5 million distinct CDR3 sequences, about 30% seen once. The sequenced sample was cord blood. These receptors all stem from a newborn girl in good health. Each CDR3 is given with its conserved first and last residue. A D gene is named only where the DNA matches it firmly. Not every row has a clone size; where given, it reads once, few, many or a size class.

J gene: TRBJ2-1
D gene: .
clone size: few
V gene: TRBV6-1
CDR3 protein: CASSAAATPRFLYGEQFF

J gene: TRBJ1-3
D gene: .
clone size: .
V gene: TRBV6-5
CDR3 protein: CASSLGHSGSGNTIYF

J gene: TRBJ2-7
D gene: .
clone size: .
V gene: TRBV28
CDR3 protein: CASRRAGHYNEQYF

J gene: TRBJ2-3
D gene: TRBD2
clone size: .
V gene: TRBV2
CDR3 protein: CASSTTSGRVTGGTDTQYF

J gene: TRBJ2-5
D gene: .
clone size: few
V gene: TRBV20-1
CDR3 protein: CSARGGNGQETQYF

J gene: TRBJ1-5
D gene: .
clone size: few
V gene: TRBV6-1
CDR3 protein: CASSVVRAYNQPQHF

J gene: TRBJ1-2
D gene: .
clone size: .
V gene: TRBV6-1
CDR3 protein: CATNRGTDYGYTF

J gene: TRBJ2-1
D gene: TRBD2
clone size: .
V gene: TRBV6-1
CDR3 protein: CASSQRLAGFSGEQFF

J gene: TRBJ2-5
D gene: .
clone size: .
V gene: TRBV7-2
CDR3 protein: CASIQGWTKETRYF

J gene: TRBJ2-3
D gene: .
clone size: .
V gene: TRBV6-4
CDR3 protein: CASSATSTTDTQYF

J gene: TRBJ2-2
D gene: TRBD1
clone size: once
V gene: TRBV28
CDR3 protein: CASTKTMGQGSTGELFF

J gene: TRBJ2-3
D gene: TRBD1
clone size: .
V gene: TRBV20-1
CDR3 protein: CSARSPYHRDRDTQYF

J gene: TRBJ1-2
D gene: .
clone size: few
V gene: TRBV7-9
CDR3 protein: CASSLGGAYGNTF

J gene: TRBJ2-7
D gene: TRBD1
clone size: many
V gene: TRBV28
CDR3 protein: CASSFVGTASSYEQYF

J gene: TRBJ1-2
D gene: .
clone size: few
V gene: TRBV7-2
CDR3 protein: CASSLAGTENYGYTF

J gene: TRBJ2-5
D gene: .
clone size: few
V gene: TRBV6-2/TRBV6-3
CDR3 protein: CASSQTGMGQYF

J gene: TRBJ2-7
D gene: .
clone size: few
V gene: TRBV28
CDR3 protein: CASSSQIPYEQYF

J gene: TRBJ2-7
D gene: .
clone size: .
V gene: TRBV18
CDR3 protein: CASSPISGAEQYF

J gene: TRBJ2-1
D gene: .
clone size: .
V gene: TRBV5-4
CDR3 protein: CASSTAGPTNEQFF

J gene: TRBJ2-1
D gene: .
clone size: .
V gene: TRBV5-1
CDR3 protein: CASSIRVNEQFF

J gene: TRBJ2-1
D gene: TRBD1
clone size: few
V gene: TRBV20-1
CDR3 protein: CSARDRGTGAPFYNEQFF

J gene: TRBJ2-5
D gene: TRBD1
clone size: many
V gene: TRBV24-1
CDR3 protein: CATSDEGQYQETQYF

J gene: TRBJ2-5
D gene: TRBD2
clone size: once
V gene: TRBV11-2
CDR3 protein: CASSLGRLAGAPGDEQYF

J gene: TRBJ2-2
D gene: .
clone size: few
V gene: TRBV4-1
CDR3 protein: CASSHRHGGPGELFF

J gene: TRBJ2-1
D gene: TRBD2
clone size: few
V gene: TRBV4-1
CDR3 protein: CASSQGKLAGENEQFF

J gene: TRBJ2-1
D gene: TRBD2
clone size: .
V gene: TRBV12-3/TRBV12-4
CDR3 protein: CASSLLGLAGGRNEQFF

J gene: TRBJ1-2
D gene: .
clone size: many
V gene: TRBV12-3/TRBV12-4
CDR3 protein: CASRTLTGPYGYTF

J gene: TRBJ2-5
D gene: TRBD1
clone size: few
V gene: TRBV20-1
CDR3 protein: CSARDAQGAGEQYF

J gene: TRBJ2-7
D gene: .
clone size: few
V gene: TRBV29-1
CDR3 protein: CSGIRGVEQYF